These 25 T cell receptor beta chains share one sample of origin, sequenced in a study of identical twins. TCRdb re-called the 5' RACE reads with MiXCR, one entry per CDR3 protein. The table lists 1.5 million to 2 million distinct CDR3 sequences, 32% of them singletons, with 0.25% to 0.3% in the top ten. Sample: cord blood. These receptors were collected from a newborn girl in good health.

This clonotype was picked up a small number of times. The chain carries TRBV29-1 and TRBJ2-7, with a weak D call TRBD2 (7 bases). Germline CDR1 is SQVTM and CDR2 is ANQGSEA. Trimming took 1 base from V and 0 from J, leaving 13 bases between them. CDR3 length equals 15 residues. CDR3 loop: CSVEAEGGSSYEQYF. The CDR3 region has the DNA TGCAGCGTTGAAGCCGAGGGGGGGAGCTCCTACGAGCAGTACTTC.

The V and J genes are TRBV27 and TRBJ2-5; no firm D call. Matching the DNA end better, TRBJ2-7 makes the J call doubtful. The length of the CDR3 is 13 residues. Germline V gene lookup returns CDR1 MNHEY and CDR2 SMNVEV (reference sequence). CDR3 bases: TGTGCCAGCAGTTTATCCTTTGGATACGAGCAGTACTTC. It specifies CASSLSFGYEQYF.

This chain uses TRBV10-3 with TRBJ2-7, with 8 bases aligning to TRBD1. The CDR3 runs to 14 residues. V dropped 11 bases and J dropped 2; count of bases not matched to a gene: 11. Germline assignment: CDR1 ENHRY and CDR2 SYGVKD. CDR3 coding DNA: TGTGCCGCCTACTCCGGGACAGGAACCTACGAGCAGTACTTC. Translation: CAAYSGTGTYEQYF.

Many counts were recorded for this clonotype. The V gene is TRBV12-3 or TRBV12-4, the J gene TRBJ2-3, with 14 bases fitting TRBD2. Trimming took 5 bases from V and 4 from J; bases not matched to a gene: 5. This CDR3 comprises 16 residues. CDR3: CASSPRTSGGPDTQYF. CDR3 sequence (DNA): TGTGCCAGCAGTCCTCGGACTAGCGGGGGGCCAGATACGCAGTATTTT.

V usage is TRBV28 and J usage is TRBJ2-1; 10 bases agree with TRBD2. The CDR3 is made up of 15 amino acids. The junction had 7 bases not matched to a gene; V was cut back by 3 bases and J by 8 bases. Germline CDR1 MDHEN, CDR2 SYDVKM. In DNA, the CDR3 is TGTGCCAGCAGTTTTGGAGCGGGAGGGGTCGATGAGCAGTTCTTC. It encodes CASSFGAGGVDEQFF.

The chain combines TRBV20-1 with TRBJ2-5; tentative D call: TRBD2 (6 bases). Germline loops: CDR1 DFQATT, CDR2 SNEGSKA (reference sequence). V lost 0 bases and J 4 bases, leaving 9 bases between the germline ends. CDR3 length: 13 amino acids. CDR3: CSARDFGRETQYF. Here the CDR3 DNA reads TGCAGTGCTAGAGATTTCGGGAGAGAGACCCAGTACTTC.

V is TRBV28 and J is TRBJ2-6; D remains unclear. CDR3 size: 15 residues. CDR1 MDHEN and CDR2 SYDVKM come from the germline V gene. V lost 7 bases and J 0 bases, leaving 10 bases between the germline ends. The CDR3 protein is CASISKGSGANVLTF. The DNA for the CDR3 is TGTGCCAGCATTTCCAAGGGCTCTGGGGCCAACGTCCTGACTTTC.

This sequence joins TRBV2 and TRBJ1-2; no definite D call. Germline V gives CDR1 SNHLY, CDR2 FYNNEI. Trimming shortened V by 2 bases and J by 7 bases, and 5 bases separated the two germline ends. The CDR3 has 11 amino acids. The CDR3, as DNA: TGTGCCAGCAGTGAAATGGGTGGCTACACCTTC. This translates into CASSEMGGYTF. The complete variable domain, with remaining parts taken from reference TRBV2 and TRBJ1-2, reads EPEVTQTPSHQVTQMGQEVILRCVPISNHLYFYWYRQILGQKVEFLVSFYNNEISEKSEIFDDQFSVERPDGSNFTLKIRSTKLEDSAMYFCASSEMGGYTFGSGTRLTVV.

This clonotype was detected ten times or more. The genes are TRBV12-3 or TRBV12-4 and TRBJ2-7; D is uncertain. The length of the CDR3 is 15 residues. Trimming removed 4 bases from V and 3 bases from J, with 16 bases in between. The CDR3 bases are TGTGCCAGCAGTTCCCTCCCGGACGGATTCTACGAGCAGTACTTC. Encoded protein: CASSSLPDGFYEQYF.

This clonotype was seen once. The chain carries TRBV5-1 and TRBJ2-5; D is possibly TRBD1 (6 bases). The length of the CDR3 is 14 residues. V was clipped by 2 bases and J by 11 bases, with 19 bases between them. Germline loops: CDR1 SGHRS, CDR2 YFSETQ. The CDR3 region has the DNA TGCGCCAGCAGCTTCGGGACAAAATCCGATGAGCAGTACTTC. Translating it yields CASSFGTKSDEQYF. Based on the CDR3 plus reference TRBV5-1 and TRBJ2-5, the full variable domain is KAGVTQTPRYLIKTRGQQVTLSCSPISGHRSVSWYQQTPGQGLQFLFEYFSETQRNKGNFPGRFSGRQFSNSRSEMNVSTLELGDSALYLCASSFGTKSDEQYFGPGTRLLVL.

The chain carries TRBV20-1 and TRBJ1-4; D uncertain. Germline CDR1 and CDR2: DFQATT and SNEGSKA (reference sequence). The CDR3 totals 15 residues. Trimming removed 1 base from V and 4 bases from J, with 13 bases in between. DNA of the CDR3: TGCAGTGCTAGAGCCTCAGAAAATAATAATGAAAAACTGTTTTTT. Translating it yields CSARASENNNEKLFF.

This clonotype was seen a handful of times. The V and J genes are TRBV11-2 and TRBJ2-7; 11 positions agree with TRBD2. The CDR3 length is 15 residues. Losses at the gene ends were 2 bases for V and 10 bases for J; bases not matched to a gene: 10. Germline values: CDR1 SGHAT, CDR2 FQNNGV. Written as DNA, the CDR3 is TGTGCCAGCAGCTTATCTCAGCTAGCGGGGGGAGCCCAGTACTTC. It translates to CASSLSQLAGGAQYF.

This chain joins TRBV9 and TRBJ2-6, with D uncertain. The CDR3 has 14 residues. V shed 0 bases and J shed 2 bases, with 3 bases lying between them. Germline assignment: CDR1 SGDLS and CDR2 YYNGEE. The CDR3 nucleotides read TGTGCCAGCAGCGTAGGGACTGGGGCCAACGTCCTGACTTTC. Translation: CASSVGTGANVLTF.

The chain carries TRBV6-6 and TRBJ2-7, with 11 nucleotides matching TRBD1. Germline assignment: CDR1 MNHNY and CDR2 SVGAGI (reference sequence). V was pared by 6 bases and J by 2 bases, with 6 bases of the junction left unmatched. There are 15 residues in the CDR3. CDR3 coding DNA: TGTGCCAGCAGGCGAGGGGGACAGGGGGCCTACGAGCAGTACTTC. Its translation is CASRRGGQGAYEQYF.

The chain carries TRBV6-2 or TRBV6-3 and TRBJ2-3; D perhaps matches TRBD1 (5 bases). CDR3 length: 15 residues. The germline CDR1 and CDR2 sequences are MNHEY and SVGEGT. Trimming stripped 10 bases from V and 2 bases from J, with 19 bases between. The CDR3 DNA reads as TGTGCCACCCACTTTAGGGGAAGACCCACAGATACGCAGTATTTT. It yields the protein CATHFRGRPTDTQYF.

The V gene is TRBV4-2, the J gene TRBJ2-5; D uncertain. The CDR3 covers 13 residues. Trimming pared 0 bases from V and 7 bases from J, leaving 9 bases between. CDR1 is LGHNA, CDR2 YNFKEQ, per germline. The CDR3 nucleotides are TGTGCCAGCAGCCAAGATCTGGAAGGGACCCAGTACTTC. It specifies CASSQDLEGTQYF.

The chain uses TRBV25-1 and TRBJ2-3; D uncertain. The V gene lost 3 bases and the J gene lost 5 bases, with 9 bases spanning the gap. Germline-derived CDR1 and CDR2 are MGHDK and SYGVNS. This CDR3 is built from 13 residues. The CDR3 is CASSDFRGDTQYF. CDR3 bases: TGTGCCAGCAGTGATTTCAGAGGAGATACGCAGTATTTT.

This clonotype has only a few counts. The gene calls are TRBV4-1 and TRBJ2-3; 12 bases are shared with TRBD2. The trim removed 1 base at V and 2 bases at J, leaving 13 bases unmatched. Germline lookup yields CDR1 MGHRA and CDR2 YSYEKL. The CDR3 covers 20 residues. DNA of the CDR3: TGCGCCAGCAGCCAAGCGCCCATCCCCCTAGCGGGAGGGTCCACAGATACGCAGTATTTT. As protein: CASSQAPIPLAGGSTDTQYF.

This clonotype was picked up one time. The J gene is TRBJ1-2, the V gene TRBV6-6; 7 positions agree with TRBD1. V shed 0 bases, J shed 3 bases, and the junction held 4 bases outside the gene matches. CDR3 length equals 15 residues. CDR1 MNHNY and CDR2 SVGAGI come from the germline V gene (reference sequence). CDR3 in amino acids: CASSYSGGADYGYTF. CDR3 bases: TGTGCCAGCAGTTACTCAGGGGGCGCAGACTATGGCTACACCTTC.

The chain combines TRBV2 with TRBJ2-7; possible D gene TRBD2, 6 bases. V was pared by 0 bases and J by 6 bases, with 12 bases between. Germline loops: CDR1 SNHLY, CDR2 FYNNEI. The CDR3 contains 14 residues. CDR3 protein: CASSEALRGFEQYF. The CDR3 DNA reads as TGTGCCAGCAGTGAAGCGCTTCGGGGGTTCGAGCAGTACTTC. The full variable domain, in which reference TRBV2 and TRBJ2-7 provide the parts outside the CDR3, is EPEVTQTPSHQVTQMGQEVILRCVPISNHLYFYWYRQILGQKVEFLVSFYNNEISEKSEIFDDQFSVERPDGSNFTLKIRSTKLEDSAMYFCASSEALRGFEQYFGPGTRLTVT.

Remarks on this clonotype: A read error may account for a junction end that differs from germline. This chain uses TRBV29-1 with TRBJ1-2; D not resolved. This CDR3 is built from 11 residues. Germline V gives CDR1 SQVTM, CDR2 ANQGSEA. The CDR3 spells CGVYDGYGYTF. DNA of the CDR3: TGCGGCGTCTATGACGGGTACGGCTACACCTTC. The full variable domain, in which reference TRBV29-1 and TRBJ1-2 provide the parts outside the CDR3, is SAVISQKPSRDICQRGTSLTIQCQVDSQVTMMFWYRQQPGQSLTLIATANQGSEATYESGFVIDKFPISRPNLTFSTLTVSNMSPEDSSIYLCGVYDGYGYTFGSGTRLTVV.

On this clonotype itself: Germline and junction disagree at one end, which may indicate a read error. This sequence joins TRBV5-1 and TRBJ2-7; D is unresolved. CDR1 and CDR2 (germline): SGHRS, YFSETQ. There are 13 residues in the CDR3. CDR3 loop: CAGSFGSSYEQYF. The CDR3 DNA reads TGCGCCGGCAGCTTTGGTAGCTCCTACGAGCAGTACTTC.

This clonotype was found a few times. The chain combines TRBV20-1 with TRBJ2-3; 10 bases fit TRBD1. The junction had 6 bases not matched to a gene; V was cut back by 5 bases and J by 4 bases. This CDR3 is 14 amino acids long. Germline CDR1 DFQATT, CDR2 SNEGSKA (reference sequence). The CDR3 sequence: CSAHRQGAADTQYF. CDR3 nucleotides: TGCAGTGCTCATAGACAGGGGGCTGCAGATACGCAGTATTTT.

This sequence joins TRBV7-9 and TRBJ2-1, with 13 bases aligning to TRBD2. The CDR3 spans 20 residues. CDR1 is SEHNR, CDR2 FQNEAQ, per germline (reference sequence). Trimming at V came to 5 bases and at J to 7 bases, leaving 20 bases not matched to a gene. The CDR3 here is CASSLRPGLAGTSRRNEQFF. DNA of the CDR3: TGTGCCAGCAGCCTCCGACCGGGACTAGCGGGAACCAGCCGCCGAAATGAGCAGTTCTTC. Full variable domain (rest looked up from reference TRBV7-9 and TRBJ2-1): DTGVSQNPRHKITKRGQNVTFRCDPISEHNRLYWYRQTLGQGPEFLTYFQNEAQLEKSRLLSDRFSAERPKGSFSTLEIQRTEQGDSAMYLCASSLRPGLAGTSRRNEQFFGPGTRLTVL.

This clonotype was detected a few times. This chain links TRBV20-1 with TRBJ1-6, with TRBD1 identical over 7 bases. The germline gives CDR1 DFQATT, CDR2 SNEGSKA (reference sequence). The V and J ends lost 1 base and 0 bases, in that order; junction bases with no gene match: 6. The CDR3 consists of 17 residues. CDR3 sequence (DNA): TGCAGTGCTAGAGCCTCGGACAGGAGCTCCTATAATTCACCCCTCCACTTT. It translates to CSARASDRSSYNSPLHF.